The sample holds a few counts of the clone carrying this T cell receptor (beta chain). The source of the sample is a study of radiotherapy plus CTLA-4 blockade in lung cancer. Across the study: Among enrolled patients, 15% to 20% responded and more than 25% achieved disease control.

Repertoires were generated with immunoSEQ multiplex PCR, while TCRdb's copy carries only in-frame clones and drops some. The sample shows 90,000 to 150,000 clones, approximately 84% of them seen only once. V lost 3 bases and J lost 4, with 14 bases in between. Germline V gives CDR1 SGDLS, CDR2 YYNGEE. The CDR3 spans 15 residues. Participants had chemo-refractory metastatic non-small-cell lung cancer and were treated with focal radiation plus ipilimumab CTLA-4 blockade. The source is a human donor with non-small cell lung cancer who had a partial response to radiotherapy plus ipilimumab. The chain couples TRBV9 to TRBJ1-3, with D possibly TRBD1 on 5 matching bases. The source was peripheral blood, collected from a patient treated with radiotherapy plus ipilimumab. In DNA form, the CDR3 reads TGTGCCAGCAGCGCGAACCTAGGGGTCGGAAACACCATATATTTT. Encoded protein: CASSANLGVGNTIYF.